The rows below give T cell receptor beta chains drawn from one sample of a study of blood T cell repertoires in COVID-19. The table came from immunoSEQ multiplex PCR; TCRdb's copy has only in-frame clones and leaves some out. The table includes 100,000 to 150,000 clones, 80% to 85% detected once. The material sequenced was peripheral blood. These receptors were obtained from a woman aged 25 to 39 who had recovered from COVID-19. Both conserved end residues are part of each CDR3.

J gene	V gene	CDR3 protein
TRBJ2-1	TRBV27	CASSPRQGSHLNEQFF
TRBJ1-1	TRBV2	CASTKGQWNTEAFF
TRBJ2-3	TRBV5-1	CASSFSGTDTQYF
TRBJ2-1	TRBV2	CASSETGQGYNEQFF
TRBJ2-7	TRBV6-5	CASSYSYLRAEQYF
TRBJ1-1	TRBV5-8	CASSLRGWVTQNTEAFF
TRBJ2-5	TRBV5-1	CASRRTSLETQYF
TRBJ2-1	TRBV27	CASSIQGAHEQFF
TRBJ1-2	TRBV6-1	CASSEIQGRGYTF
TRBJ2-2	TRBV7-9	CASSFPGGRNTGELFF
TRBJ1-4	TRBV19	CASSPDRGIANEKLFF
TRBJ2-3	TRBV13	CASSYSRLAGGTDTQYF
TRBJ1-5	TRBV24-1	CATSSGQINQPQHF
TRBJ2-1	TRBV5-6	CASSSYSGGAEGEQFF
TRBJ1-1	TRBV11-1	CASSYDRVEAFF
TRBJ2-1	TRBV7-8	CASRKSGSSYNEQFF
TRBJ2-7	TRBV6-6	CASNLSPGGEQYF
TRBJ2-3	TRBV5-6	CASSLMYTDTQYF
TRBJ1-6	TRBV7-8	CASSSKGQDYNSPLHF
TRBJ2-5	TRBV5-1	CASSLGGSQETQYF
TRBJ2-3	TRBV6-4	CASSSGSTDTQYF
TRBJ2-1	TRBV19	CASSPGAYNEQFF
TRBJ1-5	TRBV6-2/TRBV6-3	CASSPRDRGFSNQPQHF
TRBJ2-4	TRBV5-8	CASSDRSGLRSNIQYF
TRBJ2-7	TRBV10-3	CAISENMSGATNTNSYEQYF
TRBJ2-3	TRBV28	CASSLSLGLAGVVDTQYF
TRBJ2-7	TRBV12-5	CASGTPAGDPYEQYF
TRBJ1-1	TRBV7-9	CASERGGVEAFF
TRBJ2-5	TRBV19	CASSFGLFGETQYF